This T cell receptor beta chain was found in a study of T cell responses to AZD1222 COVID-19 vaccine. Study-wide background: The analysis combined second doses at about 4 or about 12 weeks. Study observations and caveats: Without day 14 samples, only post-peak T cell repertoires were studied. Clonal diversity was possibly underestimated, and white British individuals and females predominated among donors. Two AZD1222 administrations were followed by greater Spike-specific TCR breadth and depth.

The germline V gene encodes CDR1 LGHDT and CDR2 YNNKEL (reference sequence). This CDR3 region has 17 residues. With V trimmed by 0 bases and J by 2 bases, 5 bases remained unmatched. As regards this clone: Its antigen remains unidentified.

Method: immunoSEQ multiplex PCR; TCRdb's copy keeps in-frame clones and lacks some. Of over 85,000 clones in the sample, around 94% were seen once. The sequence came from an adult in good health. The chain employs TRBV3-1 (or the pseudogene TRBV3-2) and TRBJ2-1, with 9 nucleotides matching TRBD2. The input for sequencing was peripheral blood, taken on day 0 of AZD1222 vaccination. Here the CDR3 DNA reads TGTGCCAGCAGCCAAGATGGTAGCGGGAGCCCCTACAATGAGCAGTTCTTC. Translated: CASSQDGSGSPYNEQFF.